This is a list of T cell receptor beta chains from one sample in a study of metastatic and nonmetastatic thyroid tumors. TCRdb reanalyzed the PCR reads with MiXCR. The table includes about 41,000 clones, 25% to 30% detected once. The specimen was blood. The receptors come from a male donor with papillary thyroid cancer or a benign thyroid nodule (not recorded which). Some clones in this sample may be carry-over from other donors' samples. Each CDR3 is given with its conserved first and last residue. A D gene is named only where the DNA matches it firmly. Where a row states a size, it is once, few, many or the class of an expanded clone; other rows omit it.

CDR3 DNA: TGTGCCAGCAGCGGAGGTGGTTCAGGGGCAGGTAGAGCTTTCTTT
CDR3 protein: CASSGGGSGAGRAFF
J gene: TRBJ1-1
V gene: TRBV9
clone size: many
D gene: NA

CDR3 DNA: TGCGCCACTGGAGGGGATCCCAGGGGAAATCAGCCCCAGCATTTT
CDR3 protein: CATGGDPRGNQPQHF
J gene: TRBJ1-5
V gene: TRBV10-2
clone size: few
D gene: NA

CDR3 DNA: TGTGCCAGCAGATTAGCGGGGAGCTCCTACAATGAGCAGTTCTTC
CDR3 protein: CASRLAGSSYNEQFF
J gene: TRBJ2-1
V gene: TRBV6-5
clone size: NA
D gene: TRBD2

CDR3 DNA: TGTGCCAGCACCCCGACAGGGTGGGGAGAGACCCAGTACTTC
CDR3 protein: CASTPTGWGETQYF
J gene: TRBJ2-5
V gene: TRBV12-3/TRBV12-4
clone size: many
D gene: TRBD1

CDR3 DNA: TGTGCCAGCAGTCTGGGGGTCGGTCAGCCCCAGCATTTT
CDR3 protein: CASSLGVGQPQHF
J gene: TRBJ1-5
V gene: TRBV12-3/TRBV12-4
clone size: many
D gene: NA

CDR3 DNA: TGCCCTGCTAAGGGGGTTATTTATGAAAAACTGTTTTTT
CDR3 protein: CPAKGVIYEKLFF
J gene: TRBJ1-4
V gene: TRBV20-1
clone size: NA
D gene: NA

CDR3 DNA: TGCGCCAGCAGCCCCCCGGGATCTGGGGCCAACGTCCTGACTTTC
CDR3 protein: CASSPPGSGANVLTF
J gene: TRBJ2-6
V gene: TRBV4-3
clone size: NA
D gene: NA

CDR3 DNA: TGTGCCAGCAGCGGTCCGGGACAGTGTTTTTGTGAGCAGTACTTC
CDR3 protein: CASSGPGQCFCEQYF
J gene: TRBJ2-7
V gene: TRBV2
clone size: few
D gene: TRBD1

CDR3 DNA: TGTGCCAGCAGTCACGGTGCTTCCAATCAGCCCCAGCATTTT
CDR3 protein: CASSHGASNQPQHF
J gene: TRBJ1-5
V gene: TRBV6-5
clone size: few
D gene: NA

CDR3 DNA: TGTGCCAGCAGCTTAGTTCCGGTCAGACAAGAAACCCAGTACTTC
CDR3 protein: CASSLVPVRQETQYF
J gene: TRBJ2-5
V gene: TRBV7-6
clone size: NA
D gene: NA

CDR3 DNA: TGTGCCATCGAAGGGACTAGCGGAGTGTTCTTC
CDR3 protein: CAIEGTSGVFF
J gene: TRBJ2-1
V gene: TRBV10-3
clone size: many
D gene: TRBD2

CDR3 DNA: TGTGCCAGCAGCCAAGAAAATCAAAACACCGGGGAGCTGTTTTTT
CDR3 protein: CASSQENQNTGELFF
J gene: TRBJ2-2
V gene: TRBV4-2
clone size: few
D gene: NA

CDR3 DNA: TGCAGTTCCGCAGCCCCCGGTGGCTTCTGCTACAATGAGCAGTTCTTC
CDR3 protein: CSSAAPGGFCYNEQFF
J gene: TRBJ2-1
V gene: TRBV20-1
clone size: NA
D gene: NA

CDR3 DNA: TGCGCCAGCAGCCTTAGCGGGAGGGTAGATACGCAGTATTTT
CDR3 protein: CASSLSGRVDTQYF
J gene: TRBJ2-3
V gene: TRBV5-1
clone size: many
D gene: TRBD2

CDR3 DNA: TGTGCCAGCAGCACAGGGGCCAGGGGGCAGTACGGTGGAAACACCATATATTTT
CDR3 protein: CASSTGARGQYGGNTIYF
J gene: TRBJ1-3
V gene: TRBV27
clone size: few
D gene: TRBD1

CDR3 DNA: TGTGCCAGCAGCGTAGAGCAGGGTATAATGGAGACCCAGTACTTC
CDR3 protein: CASSVEQGIMETQYF
J gene: TRBJ2-5
V gene: TRBV9
clone size: many
D gene: NA

CDR3 DNA: TGTGCCTGGAGTTTATTACAGGGTGAAAAACTGTTTTTT
CDR3 protein: CAWSLLQGEKLFF
J gene: TRBJ1-4
V gene: TRBV30
clone size: many
D gene: NA

CDR3 DNA: TGCAGTGCTAGAGAAGATCAGATTGGGGACATTCAGTACTTC
CDR3 protein: CSAREDQIGDIQYF
J gene: TRBJ2-4
V gene: TRBV20-1
clone size: many
D gene: NA

CDR3 DNA: TGTGCCAGCAGCTCCTTGGGCGGGAGGAACTACGAGCAGTACTTC
CDR3 protein: CASSSLGGRNYEQYF
J gene: TRBJ2-7
V gene: TRBV6-4
clone size: NA
D gene: TRBD2

CDR3 DNA: TGTGCCAGCAGAAGGGACCGAAACTATGGCTACACCTTC
CDR3 protein: CASRRDRNYGYTF
J gene: TRBJ1-2
V gene: TRBV6-1
clone size: NA
D gene: NA

CDR3 DNA: TGTGCCAGCAGCCAAGGGCAGGGATCGGGGAGTGAAAAACTGTTTTTT
CDR3 protein: CASSQGQGSGSEKLFF
J gene: TRBJ1-4
V gene: TRBV3-1
clone size: many
D gene: NA

CDR3 DNA: TGTGCCATCAGCCATGGCCGGCCGTCCTACGAGCATTACTTC
CDR3 protein: CAISHGRPSYEHYF
J gene: TRBJ2-7
V gene: TRBV14
clone size: NA
D gene: NA

CDR3 DNA: TGTGCCAGCAGCACATACAGGAACACTGAAGCTTTCTTT
CDR3 protein: CASSTYRNTEAFF
J gene: TRBJ1-1
V gene: TRBV7-3
clone size: NA
D gene: NA

CDR3 DNA: TGTGCCAGCAGTTACTCGAAGGCGGGAGGGGGCACAGATACGCAGTATTTT
CDR3 protein: CASSYSKAGGGTDTQYF
J gene: TRBJ2-3
V gene: TRBV6-2/TRBV6-3
clone size: NA
D gene: TRBD2

CDR3 DNA: TGTGCCTGGAGTAAGGGGGGCAGCGAAGCTTTCTTT
CDR3 protein: CAWSKGGSEAFF
J gene: TRBJ1-1
V gene: TRBV30
clone size: many
D gene: NA

CDR3 DNA: TGTGCCAGCAGTGAGACTAGCGGGAGCCCCAGATTCTTC
CDR3 protein: CASSETSGSPRFF
J gene: TRBJ2-1
V gene: TRBV12-3/TRBV12-4
clone size: many
D gene: TRBD2

CDR3 DNA: TGTGCCAGCCGCCTACAGTCTGGGTCCGTTGGAGAAGCTTTCTTT
CDR3 protein: CASRLQSGSVGEAFF
J gene: TRBJ1-1
V gene: TRBV7-2
clone size: NA
D gene: NA

CDR3 DNA: TGTGCCAGCAGTCCTACAGGAGGCTACGAGCAGTACTTC
CDR3 protein: CASSPTGGYEQYF
J gene: TRBJ2-7
V gene: TRBV6-1
clone size: NA
D gene: NA

CDR3 DNA: TGCAGTGCTAGTGGGACACTGGCCTACGAGCAGTACTTC
CDR3 protein: CSASGTLAYEQYF
J gene: TRBJ2-7
V gene: TRBV20-1
clone size: NA
D gene: NA

CDR3 DNA: TGTGCCAGCAGCGTTAGCCCGTCGGTCATGGACAAGCAGTACTTC
CDR3 protein: CASSVSPSVMDKQYF
J gene: TRBJ2-7
V gene: TRBV9
clone size: NA
D gene: NA

CDR3 DNA: TGTGCCAGCAGCCAAGAAAGGGCTAGCGGGAGGAGGGCCGGGGAGCTGTTTTTT
CDR3 protein: CASSQERASGRRAGELFF
J gene: TRBJ2-2
V gene: TRBV4-2
clone size: many
D gene: TRBD2

CDR3 DNA: TGTGCCAGCAGTTTGACTAGCGGGGTCGTAAATGAGCAGTTCTTC
CDR3 protein: CASSLTSGVVNEQFF
J gene: TRBJ2-1
V gene: TRBV12-3/TRBV12-4
clone size: many
D gene: TRBD2

CDR3 DNA: TGTGCCAGCAGTGCTATTTCATGGGTCTCCTACAATGAGCAGTTCTTC
CDR3 protein: CASSAISWVSYNEQFF
J gene: TRBJ2-1
V gene: TRBV6-1
clone size: NA
D gene: NA

CDR3 DNA: TGTGCCAGCAGCTTAGTAACGAACAATGAGCAGTTCTTC
CDR3 protein: CASSLVTNNEQFF
J gene: TRBJ2-1
V gene: TRBV11-1
clone size: many
D gene: NA

CDR3 DNA: TGCAGTGCTAGAGATCGTTTGGGCGGAGGTCAGCCCCAGCATTTT
CDR3 protein: CSARDRLGGGQPQHF
J gene: TRBJ1-5
V gene: TRBV20-1
clone size: many
D gene: NA

CDR3 DNA: TGTGCCAGCATCTTATATGTACAGGGCGCGCAGTACTTC
CDR3 protein: CASILYVQGAQYF
J gene: TRBJ2-7
V gene: TRBV11-3
clone size: few
D gene: NA

CDR3 DNA: TGCGCCAGCATCCAATCCTTCACAGGGGTAGCGAACTATGGCTACACCTTC
CDR3 protein: CASIQSFTGVANYGYTF
J gene: TRBJ1-2
V gene: TRBV4-1
clone size: NA
D gene: TRBD1

CDR3 DNA: TGTGCCAGCACCAGCCTCCGGTTGGCCAACTATGGCTACACCTTC
CDR3 protein: CASTSLRLANYGYTF
J gene: TRBJ1-2
V gene: TRBV6-1
clone size: many
D gene: NA

CDR3 DNA: TGTGCCAGCAGAAGAGGAGGCCGGGGGCCAGAGACCCAGTACTTC
CDR3 protein: CASRRGGRGPETQYF
J gene: TRBJ2-5
V gene: TRBV11-3
clone size: NA
D gene: NA

CDR3 DNA: TGTGCCAGCAGTTACGGAGAGACCCAGTACTTC
CDR3 protein: CASSYGETQYF
J gene: TRBJ2-5
V gene: TRBV6-2/TRBV6-3
clone size: many
D gene: NA

CDR3 DNA: TGTGCCAGCAGCCGGACAGGGCTAAACTATGGCTACACCTTC
CDR3 protein: CASSRTGLNYGYTF
J gene: TRBJ1-2
V gene: TRBV2
clone size: NA
D gene: TRBD1

CDR3 DNA: TGTGCCAGCAGGGGAGTGGACGGCCGGGAAAGAGGAGTGCAGTACTTC
CDR3 protein: CASRGVDGRERGVQYF
J gene: TRBJ2-7
V gene: TRBV6-1
clone size: NA
D gene: NA